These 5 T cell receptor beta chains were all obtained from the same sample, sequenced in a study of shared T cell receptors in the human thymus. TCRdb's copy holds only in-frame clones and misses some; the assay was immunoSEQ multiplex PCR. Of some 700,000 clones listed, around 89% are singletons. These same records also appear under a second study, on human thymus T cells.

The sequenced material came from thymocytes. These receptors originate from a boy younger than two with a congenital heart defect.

CDR3 protein: CASSWGPPYEQYF. CDR3 nucleotide sequence: TGTGCCAGCAGTTGGGGGCCGCCCTACGAGCAGTACTTC. The rearrangement joins TRBV28 to TRBJ2-7, with a tentative D call TRBD1 (6 bases). V dropped 4 bases and J dropped 2 bases, with 9 bases sitting between them. The CDR3 loop spans 13 amino acids. Germline loops: CDR1 MDHEN, CDR2 SYDVKM.

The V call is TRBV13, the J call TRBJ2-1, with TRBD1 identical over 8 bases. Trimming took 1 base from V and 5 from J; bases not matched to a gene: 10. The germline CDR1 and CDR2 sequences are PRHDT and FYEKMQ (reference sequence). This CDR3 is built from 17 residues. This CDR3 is CASSLDPPGDRNNEQFF. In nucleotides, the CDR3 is TGTGCCAGCAGCTTAGATCCCCCCGGGGACAGGAACAATGAGCAGTTCTTC.

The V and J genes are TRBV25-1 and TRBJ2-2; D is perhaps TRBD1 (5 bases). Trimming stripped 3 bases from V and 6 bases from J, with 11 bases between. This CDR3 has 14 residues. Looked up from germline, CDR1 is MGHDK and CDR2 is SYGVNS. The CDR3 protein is CASSDREIPGELFF. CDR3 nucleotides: TGTGCCAGCAGTGACAGGGAAATCCCCGGGGAGCTGTTTTTT.

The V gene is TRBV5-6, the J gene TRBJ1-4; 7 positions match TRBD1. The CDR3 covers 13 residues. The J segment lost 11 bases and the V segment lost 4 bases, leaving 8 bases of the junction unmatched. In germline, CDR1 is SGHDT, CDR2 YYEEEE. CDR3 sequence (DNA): TGTGCCAGCAGCCGAGACAGGGTTAACAAACTGTTTTTT. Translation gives CASSRDRVNKLFF.

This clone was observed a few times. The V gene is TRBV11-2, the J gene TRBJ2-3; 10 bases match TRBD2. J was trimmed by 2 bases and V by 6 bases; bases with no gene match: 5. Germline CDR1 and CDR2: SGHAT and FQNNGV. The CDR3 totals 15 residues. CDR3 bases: TGTGCCAGCAGATGGACTAGCGGCCTCACAGATACGCAGTATTTT. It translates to CASRWTSGLTDTQYF.